This entry lists 15 T cell receptor beta chains sequenced from one sample in a study of T cell repertoires in cytomegalovirus infection. TCRdb reprocessed the reads with MiXCR, giving one entry per CDR3 protein. This table holds about 920,000 distinct CDR3 sequences, less than 40% found once. What these receptors recognize is not known. Source: cultured CD8+ T cells from PBMCs, taken from culture after CMV antigen stimulation. The receptors originated from a human donor in good health (CMV status not recorded). Some clones in this sample may be carry-over from other donors' samples.

The V gene is TRBV7-6, the J gene TRBJ1-1; 10 nucleotides line up with TRBD1. V gave up 5 bases and J gave up 5 bases; unmatched junction bases: 8. From germline, CDR1 is SGHVS and CDR2 FNYEAQ. This CDR3 has 15 residues. The CDR3 sequence is CASSHPGGQGTEAFF. DNA for the CDR3: TGTGCCAGCAGCCACCCTGGGGGACAGGGGACTGAAGCTTTCTTT.

This chain connects TRBV6-5 to TRBJ2-1; D possibly corresponds to TRBD2 (6 bases). Germline V gene sequence: CDR1 MNHEY, CDR2 SVGAGI. The V gene lost 6 bases and the J gene lost 8 bases, with 20 bases spanning the gap. This CDR3 is built from 15 residues. The chain's CDR3 is CASSPGTSPEYEQFF. In DNA form, the CDR3 reads TGTGCCAGCAGCCCCGGGACTTCCCCTGAATATGAGCAGTTCTTC.

V is TRBV25-1 and J is TRBJ2-7; D is unclear. V gave up 0 bases and J gave up 1 base, with 7 bases separating them. In germline, CDR1 is MGHDK, CDR2 SYGVNS. CDR3 length equals 14 residues. CDR3 loop: CASSEYTRSYEQYV. DNA of the CDR3: TGTGCCAGCAGTGAATATACACGGTCCTACGAGCAGTACGTC.

This clonotype was counted a single time. The V and J genes are TRBV20-1 and TRBJ2-5; D is perhaps TRBD1 or TRBD2 (5 bases each). CDR1 DFQATT and CDR2 SNEGSKA come from the germline V gene (reference sequence). The ends were cut back, 6 bases at V and 5 bases at J, with 16 bases in the middle. The CDR3 is 13 amino acids. This chain's CDR3 is CSARDGRPETQYF. As DNA, the CDR3 is TGCAGTGCGAGGGACGGCCGACCGGAGACCCAGTACTTC.

The table lists this clonotype with a few counts. CDR3 DNA: TGTGCCAGCAGCGGACGGGCCCCCAATGAGCAGTTCTTC. As protein: CASSGRAPNEQFF. The rearrangement joins TRBV4-2 to TRBJ2-1; D call uncertain. CDR3 length equals 13 residues. Trimming removed 5 bases from V and 6 bases from J, with 11 bases in between. Per germline, CDR1 LGHNA and CDR2 YNFKEQ.

This chain connects TRBV29-1 to TRBJ1-1; D is ambiguous. The CDR3 is 10 residues long. The V end was cut by 5 bases, the J end by 8 bases, with 9 bases between. Germline CDR1 reads SQVTM; CDR2 reads ANQGSEA. DNA of the CDR3: TGCAGCGTTTTGATAAGCGAAGCTTTCTTT. This encodes CSVLISEAFF.

Worth noting for this clonotype: The junction does not match germline at one end; this may be a read error. V gene TRBV7-6 combines with J gene TRBJ2-3, with TRBD2 identical over 8 bases. Germline V gene lookup returns CDR1 SGHVS and CDR2 FNYEAQ. The CDR3 has 16 residues. The CDR3, as DNA: TGTGCTAGCAGCTTATCCTCGGCGGGGGGAACAGATACGCAGTATTTT. This sequence encodes CASSLSSAGGTDTQYF.

This sequence joins TRBV12-3 or TRBV12-4 and TRBJ1-5; weak D call: TRBD1 (6 bases). Trimming removed 6 bases at V and 3 bases at J, with 12 bases between. CDR3 length: 14 amino acids. CDR3 sequence reads: CASSKTGTNQPQHF. The DNA for the CDR3 is TGTGCCAGCAGCAAAACAGGGACCAATCAGCCCCAGCATTTT.

This clonotype was seen repeatedly, ten times or more. V and J are TRBV7-9 and TRBJ2-1; 15 bases fit TRBD2. This CDR3 comprises 18 residues. Germline lookup yields CDR1 SEHNR and CDR2 FQNEAQ (reference sequence). Trimming took 5 bases from V and 7 from J; bases not matched to a gene: 12. The CDR3 DNA is TGTGCCAGCAGCCGCTACTGGACTAGCGGGGGGGCAAAGAATGAGCAGTTCTTC. Protein: CASSRYWTSGGAKNEQFF.

This clonotype was detected a few times. The rearrangement joins TRBV27 to TRBJ1-1, with unresolved D. V was cut by 6 bases and J by 3 bases, with 17 bases left in between. In germline, CDR1 is MNHEY, CDR2 SMNVEV (reference sequence). This CDR3 spans 15 amino acids. Here the CDR3 DNA reads TGTGCCAGCAGGGAGGCATGGGTAAGCGACACTGAAGCTTTCTTT. Its translation: CASREAWVSDTEAFF.

The CDR3 sequence: CASSSGQGAVYEKLFF. The CDR3 DNA reads TGTGCCAGCAGTTCGGGACAGGGGGCAGTGTATGAAAAACTGTTTTTT. The gene calls are TRBV12-3 or TRBV12-4 and TRBJ1-4, with 12 bases lining up with TRBD1. Trimming at V came to 4 bases and at J to 6 bases, leaving 6 bases not matched to a gene. CDR3 length: 16 amino acids.

The chain couples TRBV11-1 to TRBJ2-7; 8 bases line up with TRBD1. V lost 3 bases to trimming and J lost 3 bases; unmatched junction nucleotides: 4. The CDR3 totals 14 residues. Germline V gene lookup returns CDR1 SGHAT and CDR2 FQDESV (reference sequence). CDR3 sequence reads: CASSLGRGLYEQYF. Written as DNA, the CDR3 is TGTGCCAGCAGCTTGGGCAGGGGGCTCTACGAGCAGTACTTC. Filled out from reference TRBV11-1 and TRBJ2-7, the complete variable domain reads EAEVAQSPRYKITEKSQAVAFWCDPISGHATLYWYRQILGQGPELLVQFQDESVVDDSQLPKDRFSAERLKGVDSTLKIQPAELGDSAMYLCASSLGRGLYEQYFGPGTRLTVT.

This chain uses TRBV5-4 with TRBJ1-1; the match to TRBD1 covers 8 bases. This CDR3 region has 15 residues. Germline V CDR1 and CDR2: SGHNT, YYREEE (reference sequence). The V and J ends lost 2 bases and 2 bases, in that order; junction bases with no gene match: 5. The CDR3 coding sequence is TGTGCCAGCAGCTTCACAGGACAGGGTAACACTGAAGCTTTCTTT. Translated, it gives CASSFTGQGNTEAFF.

This clonotype was detected a few times. The chain couples TRBV10-3 to TRBJ1-2; 8 positions match TRBD1. J was trimmed by 3 bases and V by 8 bases; bases with no gene match: 2. Germline values: CDR1 ENHRY, CDR2 SYGVKD. The CDR3 has 12 residues. The CDR3 DNA sequence: TGTGCCATCCAGGGGGCTTACTATGGCTACACCTTC. Its protein product is CAIQGAYYGYTF.

The J gene is TRBJ1-1, the V gene TRBV19; D not certain. The ends were cut back, 2 bases at V and 7 bases at J, with 8 bases in the middle. The CDR3 length is 12 residues. Germline-derived CDR1 and CDR2 are LNHDA and SQIVND (reference sequence). The CDR3 DNA reads TGTGCCAGTAGTATATGGGGAAGTGAAGCTTTCTTT. Translating it yields CASSIWGSEAFF.